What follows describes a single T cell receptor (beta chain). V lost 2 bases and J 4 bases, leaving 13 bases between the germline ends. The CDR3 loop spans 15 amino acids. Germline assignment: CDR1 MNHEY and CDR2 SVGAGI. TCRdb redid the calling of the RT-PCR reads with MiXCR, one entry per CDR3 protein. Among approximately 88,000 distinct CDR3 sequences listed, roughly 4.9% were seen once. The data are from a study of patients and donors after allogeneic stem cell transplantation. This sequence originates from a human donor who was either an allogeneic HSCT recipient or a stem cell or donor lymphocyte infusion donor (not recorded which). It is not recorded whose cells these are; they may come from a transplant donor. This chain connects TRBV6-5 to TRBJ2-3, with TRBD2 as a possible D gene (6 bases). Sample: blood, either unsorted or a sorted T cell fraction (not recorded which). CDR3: CASSYPRERPDTQYF. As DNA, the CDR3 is TGTGCCAGCAGTTACCCCCGGGAGCGCCCAGATACGCAGTATTTT.